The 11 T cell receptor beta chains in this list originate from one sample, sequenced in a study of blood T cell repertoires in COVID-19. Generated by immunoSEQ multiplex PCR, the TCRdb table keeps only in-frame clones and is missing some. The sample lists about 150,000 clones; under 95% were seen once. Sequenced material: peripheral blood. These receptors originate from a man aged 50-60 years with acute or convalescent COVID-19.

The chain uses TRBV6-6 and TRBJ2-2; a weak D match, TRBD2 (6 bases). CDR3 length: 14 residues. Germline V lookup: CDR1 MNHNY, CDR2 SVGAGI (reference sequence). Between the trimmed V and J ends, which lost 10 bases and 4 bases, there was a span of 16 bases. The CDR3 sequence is CATRGVGGTGELFF. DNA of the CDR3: TGTGCCACCCGAGGGGTCGGGGGCACCGGGGAGCTGTTTTTT.

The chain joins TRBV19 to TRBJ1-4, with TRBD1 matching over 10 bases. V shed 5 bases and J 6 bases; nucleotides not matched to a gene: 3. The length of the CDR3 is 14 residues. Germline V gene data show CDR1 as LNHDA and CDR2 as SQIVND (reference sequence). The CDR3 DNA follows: TGTGCCAGTAGTTCCGGGACAGGGGATGAAAAACTGTTTTTT. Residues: CASSSGTGDEKLFF.

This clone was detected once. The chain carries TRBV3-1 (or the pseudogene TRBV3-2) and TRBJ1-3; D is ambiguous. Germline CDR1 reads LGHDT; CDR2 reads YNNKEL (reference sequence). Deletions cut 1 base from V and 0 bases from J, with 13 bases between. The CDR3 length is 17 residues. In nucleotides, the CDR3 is TGTGCCAGCAGCCAAGGATTTGGCCTAGACTCTGGAAACACCATATATTTT. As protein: CASSQGFGLDSGNTIYF.

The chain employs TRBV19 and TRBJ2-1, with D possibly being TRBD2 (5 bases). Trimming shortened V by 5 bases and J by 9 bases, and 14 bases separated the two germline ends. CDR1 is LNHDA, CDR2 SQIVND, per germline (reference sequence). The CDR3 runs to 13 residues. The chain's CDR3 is CASSSDYRGEQFF. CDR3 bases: TGTGCCAGTAGTTCTGATTATCGGGGTGAGCAGTTCTTC.

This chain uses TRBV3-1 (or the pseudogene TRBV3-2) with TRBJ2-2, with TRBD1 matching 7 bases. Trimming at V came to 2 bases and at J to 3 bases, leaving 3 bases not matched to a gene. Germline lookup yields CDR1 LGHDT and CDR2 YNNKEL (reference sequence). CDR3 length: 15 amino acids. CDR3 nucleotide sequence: TGTGCCAGCAGCCAAAGACAGGGTCACACCGGGGAGCTGTTTTTT. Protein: CASSQRQGHTGELFF.

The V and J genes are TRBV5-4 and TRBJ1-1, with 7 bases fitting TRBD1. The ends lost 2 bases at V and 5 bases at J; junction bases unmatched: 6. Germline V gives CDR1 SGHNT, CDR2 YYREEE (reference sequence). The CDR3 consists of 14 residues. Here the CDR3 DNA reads TGTGCCAGCAGCTTAGACAGGGAGCCAACTGAAGCTTTCTTT. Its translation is CASSLDREPTEAFF.

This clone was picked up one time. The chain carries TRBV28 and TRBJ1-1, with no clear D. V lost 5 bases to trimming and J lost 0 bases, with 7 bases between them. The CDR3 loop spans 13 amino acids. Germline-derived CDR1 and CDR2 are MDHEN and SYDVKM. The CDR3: CASSRPVNTEAFF. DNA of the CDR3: TGTGCCAGCAGTCGCCCGGTGAACACTGAAGCTTTCTTT. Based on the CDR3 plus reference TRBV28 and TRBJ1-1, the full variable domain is DVKVTQSSRYLVKRTGEKVFLECVQDMDHENMFWYRQDPGLGLRLIYFSYDVKMKEKGDIPEGYSVSREKKERFSLILESASTNQTSMYLCASSRPVNTEAFFGQGTRLTVV.

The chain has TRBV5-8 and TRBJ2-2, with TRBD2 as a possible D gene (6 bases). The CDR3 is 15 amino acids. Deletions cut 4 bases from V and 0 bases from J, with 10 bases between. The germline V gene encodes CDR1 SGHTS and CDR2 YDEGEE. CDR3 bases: TGTGCCAGCAGCCTACGGAGGGCGAACACCGGGGAGCTGTTTTTT. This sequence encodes CASSLRRANTGELFF.

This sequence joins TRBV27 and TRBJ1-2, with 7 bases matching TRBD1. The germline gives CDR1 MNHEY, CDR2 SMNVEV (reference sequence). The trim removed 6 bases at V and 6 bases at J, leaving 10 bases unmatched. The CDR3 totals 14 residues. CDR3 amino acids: CASSPRQGRNGYTF. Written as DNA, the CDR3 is TGTGCCAGCAGCCCCAGACAGGGAAGGAATGGCTACACCTTC.

The CDR3 protein is CAISQGGDQPQHF. CDR3 in DNA: TGTGCCATCAGTCAGGGGGGCGATCAGCCCCAGCATTTT. The chain links TRBV10-3 to TRBJ1-5, with 7 bases that match TRBD1. Per the germline V gene, CDR1 is ENHRY and CDR2 is SYGVKD. The trim removed 5 bases at V and 5 bases at J, leaving 3 bases unmatched. This CDR3 is built from 13 residues.

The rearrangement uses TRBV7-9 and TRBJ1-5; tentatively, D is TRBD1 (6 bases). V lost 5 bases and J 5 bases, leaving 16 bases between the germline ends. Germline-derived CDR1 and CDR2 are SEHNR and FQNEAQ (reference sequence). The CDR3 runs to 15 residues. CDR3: CASSPAGVFDQPQHF. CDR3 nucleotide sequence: TGTGCCAGCAGCCCGGCAGGGGTTTTCGATCAGCCCCAGCATTTT. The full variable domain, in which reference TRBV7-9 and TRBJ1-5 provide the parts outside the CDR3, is DTGVSQNPRHKITKRGQNVTFRCDPISEHNRLYWYRQTLGQGPEFLTYFQNEAQLEKSRLLSDRFSAERPKGSFSTLEIQRTEQGDSAMYLCASSPAGVFDQPQHFGDGTRLSIL.